This TCR beta chain was observed in a study of cytomegalovirus exposure and HLA in healthy donors. Study-wide results and caveats: It was in a later analysis that TCR association rates were seen to vary by HLA locus, highest for DRB1 and lowest for HLA-C.

PCR involved 60 Vbeta and 13 Jbeta primers. TCRdb's copy holds only in-frame clones and misses some; the assay was immunoSEQ multiplex PCR. The profile shows roughly 200,000 clones, 65% to 85% of them singletons. The sample holds one count of this clone. Antigen unknown. V lost 4 bases and J lost 4; bases outside the gene matches: 7. The CDR3 runs 15 residues. Per the germline V gene, CDR1 is SGHTA and CDR2 is FQGTGA. Material for sequencing was PBMCs. The receptor's source is a female donor in good health and CMV-seronegative. The chain carries TRBV7-3 and TRBJ2-1, with 7 bases fitting TRBD1. The CDR3 loop reads CASSSGQLGYNEQFF. CDR3 bases: TGTGCCAGCAGCTCGGGACAGCTAGGGTACAATGAGCAGTTCTTC.